This T cell receptor beta chain was identified during a study of human T cells and chemical hapten exposure. At the level of the study: Weekly scalp doses of diphenylcyclopropenone were given to patients during the approximately 25-week study. Per-sample TCR yield variability stemmed mainly from small pooled library volume differences.

The time point was: patch test 3, about 24 weeks after DPC sensitization. Documented treatment: therapeutic diphenylcyclopropenone sensitization with weekly scalp DPC. Study observations and caveats: Healthy individuals' immune responses may differ from those of donors, who had alopecia.

Germline V gene data show CDR1 as MNHEY and CDR2 as SVGAGI. Germline trimming cut 5 bases from V and 6 bases from J; bases unmatched to any gene: 2. CDR3 length: 14 residues. In this sample, this clonotype turned up many times. What it binds is not known. As the library was built, unique molecular identifiers were attached to individual cDNA molecules. One entry per CDR3 protein results from TCRdb running MiXCR on the RACE reads. The data contain fewer than 200,000 distinct CDR3 sequences, about 30% of them singletons. This TCR was sampled from a woman aged 18-30 years with alopecia areata. Some clones in this sample may be carry-over from other donors' samples. The genes are TRBV6-5 and TRBJ2-7; 15 bases align to TRBD2. The material was whole blood, obtained in connection with sensitization to the hapten diphenylcyclopropenone (DPC). Here the CDR3 DNA reads TGTGCCAGCAGTAAGGGACTAGCGGGAGGCGAGCAGTACTTC. This gives the protein CASSKGLAGGEQYF.